This T cell receptor (beta chain) emerged from a study of regulatory T cells in long-lasting Graves disease. CDR3 regions were amplified by Arm-PCR using iRepertoire HTBI primers to build TCR beta libraries. TCRdb used MiXCR to reprocess the multiplex PCR reads, holding one entry per CDR3 protein. The sample has about 400,000 distinct CDR3 sequences; 15% to 18% are singletons. The time point here: newly diagnosed GD, antithyroid drugs for less than 3 months. Generation of the TCR library employed RNA extracted from PBMCs. As a group, patients came from one endocrinology department in Xi'an, China. The CDR3 totals 14 residues. Germline-derived CDR1 and CDR2 are SGHRS and YFSETQ. Between the trimmed V and J ends, which lost 4 bases and 5 bases, there was a span of 15 bases. This clonotype was detected many times.

The input for sequencing was peripheral blood mononuclear cells (PBMCs), taken at new diagnosis, from a patient treated with antithyroid drugs. The chain carries TRBV5-1 and TRBJ1-1, with a weak D call TRBD1 (6 bases). The TCR was taken from a female donor with Graves disease. CDR3 loop: CASSTGAGVTEAFF. As DNA, the CDR3 is TGCGCCAGCAGCACCGGGGCAGGGGTGACTGAAGCTTTCTTT.